A selection of T cell receptor beta chains follows, all from one sample in a study of T-cell memory formation after mild COVID-19. TCRdb recomputed calls from the 5' RACE reads with MiXCR, one row per CDR3 protein. This table holds a few hundred thousand distinct CDR3 sequences, 25% to 30% found once. The material sequenced was PBMCs or a T cell subset sorted from them (not recorded which). These receptors came from an adult woman who had mild COVID-19 (a few samples of this study predate the infection). Cell type and time point are not known. CDR3s include the opening cysteine and the closing phenylalanine or tryptophan. D genes are given only for firm matches. For some rows the clone size is stated as once, few or many, or as a class when expanded; others skip it.

V	D	size	J	DNA	CDR3
TRBV2	NA	few	TRBJ2-5	TGTGCCAGCAGTGAGGACCGGGGAGAGGTAGAGACCCAGTACTTC	CASSEDRGEVETQYF
TRBV7-9	NA	NA	TRBJ2-7	TGTGCCAGCAGCTTAGAGAGCACCTACGAGCAGTACTTC	CASSLESTYEQYF
TRBV5-6	NA	many	TRBJ1-1	TGTGCCAGCAGCTTAACAAACACTGAAGCTTTCTTT	CASSLTNTEAFF
TRBV7-2	NA	few	TRBJ2-2	TGTGCCAGCAGGGGGGGCTTGAACACCGGGGAGCTGTTTTTT	CASRGGLNTGELFF
TRBV4-3	TRBD2	NA	TRBJ2-1	TGCGCCAGCAGCCTCCTACTAGCGGGAGGGAAGAATGAGCAGTTCTTC	CASSLLLAGGKNEQFF
TRBV7-6	TRBD1	NA	TRBJ1-4	TGTGCCAGCAGCATTACACCCGGGACAGGGGTTGAAAAACTGTTTTTT	CASSITPGTGVEKLFF
TRBV23-1	NA	few	TRBJ2-7	TGCGCCAGCGGCCGGGACACCCCCTACGAGCAGTACTTC	CASGRDTPYEQYF
TRBV12-3/TRBV12-4	NA	NA	TRBJ2-1	TGTGCCAGCAGTCCTCCGGGGTCCCGGGGATACAATGAGCAGTTCTTC	CASSPPGSRGYNEQFF
TRBV27	NA	NA	TRBJ2-5	TGTGCCAGCAGTTTATCCTGGGAGAAGCAAGAGACCCAGTACTTC	CASSLSWEKQETQYF
TRBV21-1	NA	NA	TRBJ1-3	TGTGCCAGAGAACGGGGGAACGGAAACACCATATATTTT	CARERGNGNTIYF